This T cell receptor (beta chain) is from a study of T cell clonality in common variable immunodeficiency (dated by TCRdb to the mid-2010s). This clone is considered medium-sized (0.01 to 0.1%). Its antigen is unknown. The read terminates 3 residues before the CDR3 end, so the remaining end is supplied by the germline J gene. CDR1 SEHNR and CDR2 FQNEAQ were looked up in the germline V gene (reference sequence). Inclusive of the bounding cysteine and phenylalanine, the CDR3 is 15 residues long. The DNA covers only part of the CDR3, 36 bases in frame from base 1. The junction shows trimming of 7 bases on V and 1 base on J, plus 13 bases between the germline ends. What the authors observed across the whole study: Patient heterogeneity within the CVID cohort put limits on correlating repertoire features with clinical complications. TCRbeta clonality was higher in CVID subjects than in healthy controls (t-test p = 0.018), and the increase was most characteristic of about a third of subjects. Reportedly, TCRbeta sequences from CVID had fewer deletions and N-nucleotide insertions, and highly modified clones with 13 or more V deletions were absent from CVID. Fewer TCRbeta clones were shared among CVID subjects than among healthy controls (p < 0.0001). Despite equal DNA input, controls averaged around 87,000 unique sequences per sample versus about 32,000 in CVID samples. It was noted by the authors that sequencing of the repertoires of T cell subpopulations would be needed to clarify the cause of the increased clonality in CVID.

Standard criteria, namely reduction of serum IgG, IgA and/or IgM below the normal range together with specific antibody deficiency, were applied for the diagnosis of CVID. A total of 44 subjects (roughly 15 female and 30 or so male; age range about 9 to 64 years, mean age roughly 40) were included in the CVID group. Most of the CVID patients and most of the healthy controls were of Caucasian heritage. Replacement immunoglobulin therapy had been administered to all CVID subjects for at least one year at the time of study participation. At the time of blood collection, no CVID subject was ill or was being treated with immunomodulatory or immunosuppressive medication. From each donor, about 5 to 8.5 ml of heparinized peripheral whole blood was collected. Genomic DNA from adults with common variable immune deficiency (CVID) and from healthy adult controls was used to sequence TCRbeta CDR3 repertoires. Diluted blood was subjected to density centrifugation over Hypaque 1077 or Ficoll-Paque for isolation of peripheral blood mononuclear cells. Genomic DNA was extracted from unsorted mononuclear cells by Qiagen column purification or by a centrifugation-based method.

CVID samples and control samples contributed equivalent amounts of genomic DNA as sequencing input. For every sample, a 60 bp segment covering the rearranged TCRbeta CDR3 region was amplified and then sequenced. TCRbeta amplification used the immunoSEQ assay, a bias-corrected multiplex PCR with high-throughput sequencing. Processing in the source paper ran as follows. Each unique nucleotide sequence was treated as a clone and annotated with V, D and J genes, copy number and frequency. Sequences were labeled productive if in frame, and non-productive if out of frame or containing stop codons. As previously described, clonality was calculated on the basis of Shannon's entropy. The predicted amino acid sequences of productive clones were used to derive the mean CDR3 Kyte-Doolittle hydropathy. Scaled V gene usage was hierarchically clustered using Manhattan distance and complete linkage with the R hclust function. Sharing of clones by CDR3 amino acid sequence was evaluated by resampling 12 repertoires per group over 100 rounds. The repertoires were screened for approximately 63 published EBV-specific TCRbeta sequences and 200 to 250 published CMV-specific TCRbeta sequences. A couple of CVID samples yielding fewer than 10,000 sequences were excluded from analysis, leaving over 35 CVID repertoires. TCRdb took over this immuneACCESS table, retaining in-frame rearrangements with V and J assigned. Such tables are incomplete; in checked studies, under half of the missing clones stem from an unresolved V gene, and the remainder is unexplained. The V and J calls and the clone size are those of that table, but D and trimming were determined from the DNA. The data for this sample show 2,500 to 3,000 clones, each detected more than once. The ten biggest clones cover around 10% of the sample.

The chain was built from TRBV7-9 and TRBJ1-4; 6 matching bases give a weak D call of TRBD1. The clonotype comes from a human donor with common variable immunodeficiency. Specimen: peripheral blood mononuclear cells. The DNA read from the CDR3 is TGTGCCAGCAACCATCGACAGGAAACTAATGAAAAA. Its product reads: CASNHRQETNEK. The full CDR3 is CASNHRQETNEKLFF.